This paragraph covers one T cell receptor beta chain sequence. This entry belongs to a study of shared clonotypes between healthy human individuals. Trimming cost V 7 bases and J 2 bases; bases outside gene matches: 21. Germline loops: CDR1 LNHDA, CDR2 SQIVND (reference sequence). The CDR3 totals 20 residues. Clones were sequenced by immunoSEQ multiplex PCR, and TCRdb holds only the in-frame ones, with some missing. The sample carries some 1,400,000 clones, roughly 96% recorded once. The receptor was isolated from a young man in good health. The V call is TRBV19, the J call TRBJ2-7; 12 bases are a match to TRBD2. Sequenced material: naive CD4+ T cells sorted from blood. Subset meaning: CD45RA+ positively selected. The CDR3 DNA is TGTGCCAGTACTCCGGGACAGGGAAAAGCGACTAGCGGGGGAACCTACGAGCAGTACTTC. Translated: CASTPGQGKATSGGTYEQYF.